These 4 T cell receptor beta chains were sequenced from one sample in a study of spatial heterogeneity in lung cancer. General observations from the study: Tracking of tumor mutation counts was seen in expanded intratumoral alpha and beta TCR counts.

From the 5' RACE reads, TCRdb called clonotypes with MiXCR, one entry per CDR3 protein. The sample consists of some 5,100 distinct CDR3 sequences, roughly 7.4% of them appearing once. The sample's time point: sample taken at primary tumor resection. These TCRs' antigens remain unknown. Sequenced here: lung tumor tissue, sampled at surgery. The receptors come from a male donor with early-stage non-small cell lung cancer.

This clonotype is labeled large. This CDR3 reads CASSLGPWIDCEQYF. The CDR3, as DNA: TGTGCCAGCAGTTTGGGCCCATGGATAGACTGCGAGCAGTACTTC. The V and J genes are TRBV28 and TRBJ2-7; unclear D gene. The CDR3 contains 15 residues. Germline V gene lookup returns CDR1 MDHEN and CDR2 SYDVKM. With 3 bases removed from V and 6 bases from J, the gap between germline ends came to 18 bases.

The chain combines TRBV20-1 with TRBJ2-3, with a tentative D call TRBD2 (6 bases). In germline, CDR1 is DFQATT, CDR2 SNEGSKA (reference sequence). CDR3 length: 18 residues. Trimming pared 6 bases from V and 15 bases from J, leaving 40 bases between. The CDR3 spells CSAESSAAGKYPLKSSYF. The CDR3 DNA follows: TGCAGTGCGGAGTCTAGCGCCGCGGGAAAGTATCCGTTGAAATCCTCATATTTT.

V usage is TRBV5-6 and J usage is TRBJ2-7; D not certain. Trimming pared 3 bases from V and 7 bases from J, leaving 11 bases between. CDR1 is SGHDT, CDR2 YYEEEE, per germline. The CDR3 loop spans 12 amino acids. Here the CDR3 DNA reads TGTGCCAGCAGCTCAGAAAGGCGTGAGCAGTACTTC. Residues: CASSSERREQYF. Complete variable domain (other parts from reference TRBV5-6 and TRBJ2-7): DAGVTQSPTHLIKTRGQQVTLRCSPKSGHDTVSWYQQALGQGPQFIFQYYEEEERQRGNFPDRFSGHQFPNYSSELNVNALLLGDSALYLCASSSERREQYFGPGTRLTVT.

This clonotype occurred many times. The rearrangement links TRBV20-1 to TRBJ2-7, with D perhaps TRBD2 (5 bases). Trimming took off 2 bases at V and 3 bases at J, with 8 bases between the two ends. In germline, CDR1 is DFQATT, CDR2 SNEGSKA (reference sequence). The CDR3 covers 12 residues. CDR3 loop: CSARTRLYEQYF. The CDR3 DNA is TGCAGTGCTAGAACTAGACTCTACGAGCAGTACTTC.